This T cell receptor (beta chain) derives from a study of blood T cell repertoires in COVID-19. Profiled with immunoSEQ multiplex PCR; TCRdb holds only in-frame clones, not every one. The sample has some 290,000 clones, more than 90% seen once. CDR3 size: 14 residues. Trimming at V came to 4 bases and at J to 10 bases, leaving 7 bases not matched to a gene. CDR1 and CDR2 from the germline V gene are LGHDT and YNNKEL (reference sequence). This chain connects TRBV3-1 (or the pseudogene TRBV3-2) to TRBJ1-6; 7 bases fit TRBD1. The receptor comes from a woman between 25 and 40 years old who had been exposed to COVID-19. Sequencing used PBMCs or T cells enriched from blood (not recorded which). The CDR3 loop reads CASSRGTVDSPLHF. Written as DNA, the CDR3 is TGTGCCAGCAGCCGCGGGACAGTCGACTCACCCCTCCACTTT.